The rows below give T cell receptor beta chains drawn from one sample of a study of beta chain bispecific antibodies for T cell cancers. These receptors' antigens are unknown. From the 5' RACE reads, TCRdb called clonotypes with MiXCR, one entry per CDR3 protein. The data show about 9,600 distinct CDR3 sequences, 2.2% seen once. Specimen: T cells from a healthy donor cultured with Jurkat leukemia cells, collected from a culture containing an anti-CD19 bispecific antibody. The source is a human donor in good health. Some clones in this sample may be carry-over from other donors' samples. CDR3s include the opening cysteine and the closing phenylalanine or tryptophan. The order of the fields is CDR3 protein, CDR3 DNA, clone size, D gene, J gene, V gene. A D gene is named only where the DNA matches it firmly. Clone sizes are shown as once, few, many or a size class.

CDR3 protein: CASSLFAGTEAFF
CDR3 DNA: TGTGCCAGCAGTTTATTCGCCGGGACAGAAGCTTTCTTT
clone size: many
D gene: NA
J gene: TRBJ1-1
V gene: TRBV27

CDR3 protein: CASSREFYSNQPQHF
CDR3 DNA: TGTGCCAGCAGTCGTGAATTTTATAGCAATCAGCCCCAGCATTTT
clone size: many
D gene: NA
J gene: TRBJ1-5
V gene: TRBV28

CDR3 protein: CASSLGLANANEQFF
CDR3 DNA: TGTGCCAGCAGCCTCGGACTAGCGAATGCAAATGAGCAGTTCTTC
clone size: many
D gene: TRBD2
J gene: TRBJ2-1
V gene: TRBV11-2

CDR3 protein: CASSSLTVQETQYF
CDR3 DNA: TGTGCCAGCAGTTCCCTAACTGTTCAAGAGACCCAGTACTTC
clone size: many
D gene: NA
J gene: TRBJ2-5
V gene: TRBV6-2/TRBV6-3

CDR3 protein: CASSPRLETSGVGAYEQYF
CDR3 DNA: TGTGCCAGCAGCCCCAGACTGGAGACTAGCGGGGTTGGGGCCTACGAGCAGTACTTC
clone size: many
D gene: TRBD2
J gene: TRBJ2-7
V gene: TRBV7-9

CDR3 protein: CASSLNREAFF
CDR3 DNA: TGTGCCAGCAGTTTAAACCGTGAAGCTTTCTTT
clone size: many
D gene: NA
J gene: TRBJ1-1
V gene: TRBV12-3/TRBV12-4

CDR3 protein: CSVDTGPPETQYF
CDR3 DNA: TGCAGCGTTGATACCGGTCCCCCGGAGACCCAGTACTTC
clone size: many
D gene: NA
J gene: TRBJ2-5
V gene: TRBV29-1

CDR3 protein: CSVEWGAGNTIYF
CDR3 DNA: TGCAGCGTTGAATGGGGAGCTGGAAACACCATATATTTT
clone size: many
D gene: NA
J gene: TRBJ1-3
V gene: TRBV29-1

CDR3 protein: CASSLGGQETQYF
CDR3 DNA: TGTGCCAGCAGCTTGGGGGGACAAGAGACCCAGTACTTC
clone size: many
D gene: NA
J gene: TRBJ2-5
V gene: TRBV5-6

CDR3 protein: CASSAWDRENYGYTF
CDR3 DNA: TGTGCCAGCAGCGCGTGGGACAGGGAGAACTATGGCTACACCTTC
clone size: many
D gene: TRBD1
J gene: TRBJ1-2
V gene: TRBV7-6

CDR3 protein: CASSQDSGSGELFF
CDR3 DNA: TGTGCCAGCAGCCAAGATAGTGGGTCCGGGGAGCTGTTTTTT
clone size: many
D gene: NA
J gene: TRBJ2-2
V gene: TRBV3-1

CDR3 protein: CASSADRRAPGYEQYF
CDR3 DNA: TGTGCCAGCAGCGCGGACCGACGGGCTCCCGGCTACGAGCAGTACTTC
clone size: many
D gene: NA
J gene: TRBJ2-7
V gene: TRBV11-2

CDR3 protein: CASSVTGTDTQYF
CDR3 DNA: TGTGCCAGCAGCGTGACGGGCACAGATACGCAGTATTTT
clone size: many
D gene: NA
J gene: TRBJ2-3
V gene: TRBV9

CDR3 protein: CASSLEARFVTETQYF
CDR3 DNA: TGTGCCAGCAGCTTAGAGGCTCGGTTTGTTACGGAGACCCAGTACTTC
clone size: many
D gene: NA
J gene: TRBJ2-5
V gene: TRBV11-2

CDR3 protein: CASSSSGGSYEQYF
CDR3 DNA: TGTGCCAGCAGCTCCAGCGGGGGGTCCTACGAGCAGTACTTC
clone size: once
D gene: TRBD2
J gene: TRBJ2-7
V gene: TRBV7-2

CDR3 protein: CAISDRQAKDEQYF
CDR3 DNA: TGTGCCATCAGTGATCGACAGGCCAAAGACGAGCAGTACTTC
clone size: many
D gene: NA
J gene: TRBJ2-7
V gene: TRBV10-3

CDR3 protein: CSASFPGLASAGELFF
CDR3 DNA: TGCAGTGCTAGTTTCCCGGGACTAGCATCAGCCGGGGAGCTGTTTTTT
clone size: many
D gene: TRBD2
J gene: TRBJ2-2
V gene: TRBV20-1

CDR3 protein: CASSETGRFLDTQYF
CDR3 DNA: TGCGCCAGCAGCGAGACAGGAAGATTTTTGGATACGCAGTATTTT
clone size: many
D gene: NA
J gene: TRBJ2-3
V gene: TRBV5-1